Listed below are T cell receptor beta chains from one sample, sequenced in a study of CD8+CD57+ T cells in acquired aplastic anemia. A single record per CDR3 protein comes from TCRdb applying MiXCR to the reads. This sample yields about 160,000 distinct CDR3 sequences, of which 71% are seen a single time; 40% to 55% belongs to the top ten. Sequencing was carried out using sorted CD4+, CD8+, or CD8+CD57+ T cells (not recorded which) from PBMCs. The receptor source for this set is a human donor with aplastic anemia. The CDR3 runs from the conserved cysteine through the conserved F or W. Fields, in order: V gene, J gene, clone size, CDR3 protein. Clone size is stated in some rows and not others, as once, few, many or a class when expanded.

TRBV25-1	TRBJ2-3	NA	CASSATGLAGEEDTQYF
TRBV24-1	TRBJ2-1	NA	CATSDPTSRLAGGDNEQFF
TRBV19	TRBJ1-1	NA	CASRPGQPVLSEAFF
TRBV16	TRBJ1-2	once	CASSQSPRGGLYGYTF
TRBV25-1	TRBJ2-3	NA	CASSESRGHTQYF
TRBV20-1	TRBJ2-1	NA	CSARSLGTSSNEQFF
TRBV5-1	TRBJ2-3	NA	CASSLGTLGGTDTQYF
TRBV20-1	TRBJ1-2	NA	CSATGSSYGYTF
TRBV19	TRBJ1-1	NA	CASGTGHTTEAFF
TRBV2	TRBJ2-7	NA	CASSGSLAGLSYEQYF
TRBV2	TRBJ1-3	NA	CASSESVGNTIYF
TRBV6-4	TRBJ1-1	NA	CASSGGGNTEAFF
TRBV7-9	TRBJ1-3	NA	CASSLEGISSGNTIYF
TRBV9	TRBJ1-6	NA	CASNPGQVNSPLHF
TRBV29-1	TRBJ2-7	NA	CSVLRDTNYEQYF
TRBV2	TRBJ2-3	NA	CASSGRDTQYF
TRBV9	TRBJ1-4	few	CASSGGGQTNEKLFF
TRBV5-1	TRBJ2-7	NA	CASSLDQPSGGYEQYF
TRBV15	TRBJ2-5	NA	CATSRDPRSDGAQYF
TRBV7-2	TRBJ1-1	once	CASSQRQGIGTEAFF
TRBV20-1	TRBJ2-7	NA	CSALTGISYEQYF
TRBV5-1	TRBJ2-3	many	CASSLDSGTGVWGTDTQYF
TRBV5-4	TRBJ1-5	NA	CASSPLGAVQAQHF
TRBV3-1	TRBJ2-2	NA	CASSQDFRDTGELFF
TRBV10-2	TRBJ2-7	NA	CASSESWASGGYF
TRBV6-4	TRBJ2-5	NA	CASTPGPDQETQYF
TRBV20-1	TRBJ2-7	NA	CSASRTSGRSPIFYEQYF
TRBV15	TRBJ2-5	few	CATSRDNSQETQYF
TRBV7-2	TRBJ2-3	NA	CASSQGNTDTQYF
TRBV15	TRBJ2-4	NA	CATSVHRDSGENIQYF
TRBV7-8	TRBJ2-1	many	CASSLAVSGGSSYNEQFF
TRBV15	TRBJ1-5	NA	CATSSRAGNQPQHF
TRBV2	TRBJ1-1	NA	CASSGRRGQPNTEAFF
TRBV19	TRBJ1-3	NA	CASSMGRASGNTIYF
TRBV7-3	TRBJ1-4	NA	CASSGETGLNEKLFF
TRBV7-9	TRBJ2-1	NA	CASSYETGISSYNEQFF
TRBV5-6	TRBJ2-7	once	CASSAPVGGLRSEQYF
TRBV7-2	TRBJ2-1	NA	CASTRTFYNEQFF
TRBV10-3	TRBJ2-5	NA	CAISEATGMETQYF
TRBV19	TRBJ1-4	many	CASSIGAEYNEKLFF
TRBV6-6	TRBJ1-5	NA	CASSYSFPGGGNQPQHF
TRBV24-1	TRBJ2-1	NA	CATSDLLGPSGSYNEQFF
TRBV7-7	TRBJ2-3	few	CASSLRGTADTQYF
TRBV10-3	TRBJ1-1	NA	CAISESMGAAEAFF
TRBV9	TRBJ1-1	NA	CASSVVVSATEAFF
TRBV7-3	TRBJ2-1	NA	CASSSSSGGDEQFF
TRBV20-1	TRBJ2-7	NA	CSARSDRGATYEQYF
TRBV20-1	TRBJ1-2	NA	CSARDPDSSYGYTF
TRBV5-1	TRBJ2-1	NA	CASSLAGTSSYNEQFF
TRBV10-3	TRBJ2-5	NA	CAISARDLIQETQYF
TRBV7-9	TRBJ2-3	few	CASSARTSADTQYF
TRBV20-1	TRBJ2-5	NA	CSAPLAGGETQYF
TRBV19	TRBJ2-7	few	CASSTLGQAFVEQYF
TRBV5-1	TRBJ2-3	NA	CASSGAAGDISTDTQYF
TRBV15	TRBJ2-7	many	CATSLRQNSYEQYF
TRBV20-1	TRBJ2-5	many	CSARTGGPAETQYF
TRBV7-7	TRBJ2-2	NA	CASSPSGGKTGELFF